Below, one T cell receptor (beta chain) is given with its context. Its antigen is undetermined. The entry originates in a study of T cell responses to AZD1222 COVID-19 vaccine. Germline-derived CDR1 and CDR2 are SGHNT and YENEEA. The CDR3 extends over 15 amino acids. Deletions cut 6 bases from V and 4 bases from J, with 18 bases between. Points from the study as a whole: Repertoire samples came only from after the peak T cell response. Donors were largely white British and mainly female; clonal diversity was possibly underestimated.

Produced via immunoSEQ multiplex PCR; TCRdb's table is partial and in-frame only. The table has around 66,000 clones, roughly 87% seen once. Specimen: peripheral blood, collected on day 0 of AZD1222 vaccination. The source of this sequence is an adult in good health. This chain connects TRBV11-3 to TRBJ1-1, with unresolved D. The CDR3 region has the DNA TGTGCCAGCAGGCCATACAGTACCGTGGGCACTGAAGCTTTCTTT. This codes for CASRPYSTVGTEAFF.